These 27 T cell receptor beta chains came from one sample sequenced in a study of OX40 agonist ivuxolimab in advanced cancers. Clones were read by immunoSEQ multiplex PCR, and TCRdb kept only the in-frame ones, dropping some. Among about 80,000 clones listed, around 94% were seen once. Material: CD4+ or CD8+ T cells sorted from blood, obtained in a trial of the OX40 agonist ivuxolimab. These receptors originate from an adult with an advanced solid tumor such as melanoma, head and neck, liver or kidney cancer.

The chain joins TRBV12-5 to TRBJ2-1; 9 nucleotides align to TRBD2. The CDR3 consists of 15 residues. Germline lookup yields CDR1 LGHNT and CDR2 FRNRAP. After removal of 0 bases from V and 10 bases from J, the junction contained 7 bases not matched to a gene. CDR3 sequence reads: CASGLVDGLAFEQFF. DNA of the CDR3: TGTGCTAGTGGTTTGGTTGACGGACTAGCGTTCGAGCAGTTCTTC.

The CDR3 sequence is CASSYLSGGPYEQYF. The CDR3 nucleotides are TGTGCCAGCAGTTACCTTAGCGGGGGACCCTACGAGCAGTACTTC. This sequence joins TRBV6-5 and TRBJ2-7; 9 bases map to TRBD2. The trim removed 2 bases at V and 2 bases at J, leaving 4 bases unmatched. The CDR3 consists of 15 residues. CDR1 is MNHEY, CDR2 SVGAGI, per germline.

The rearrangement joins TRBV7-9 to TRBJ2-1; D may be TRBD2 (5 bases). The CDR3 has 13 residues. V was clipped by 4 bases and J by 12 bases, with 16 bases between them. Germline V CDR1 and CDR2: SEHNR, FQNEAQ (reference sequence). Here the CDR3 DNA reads TGTGCCAGCAGCTATCAACTTTTGGGGAGGCAGTTCTTC. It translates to CASSYQLLGRQFF.

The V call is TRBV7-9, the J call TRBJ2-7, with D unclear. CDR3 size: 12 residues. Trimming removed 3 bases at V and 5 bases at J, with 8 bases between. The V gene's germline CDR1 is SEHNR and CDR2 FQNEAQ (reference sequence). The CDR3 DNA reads TGTGCCAGCAGCTTCGGCCCGGACGAGCAGTACTTC. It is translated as CASSFGPDEQYF.

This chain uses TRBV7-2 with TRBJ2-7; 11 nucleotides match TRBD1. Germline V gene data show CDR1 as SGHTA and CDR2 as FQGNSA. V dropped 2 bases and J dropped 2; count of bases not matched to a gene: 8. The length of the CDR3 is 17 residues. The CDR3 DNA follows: TGTGCCAGCAGCTTAATGGACAGGGGGCTCGTTGCCTACGAGCAGTACTTC. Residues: CASSLMDRGLVAYEQYF.

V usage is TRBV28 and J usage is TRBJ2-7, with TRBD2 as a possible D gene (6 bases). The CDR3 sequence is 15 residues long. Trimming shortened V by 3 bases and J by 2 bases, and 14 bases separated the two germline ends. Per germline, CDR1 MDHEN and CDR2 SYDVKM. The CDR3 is CASSFLSGWAYEQYF. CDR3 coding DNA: TGTGCCAGCAGTTTTTTGAGCGGGTGGGCCTACGAGCAGTACTTC.

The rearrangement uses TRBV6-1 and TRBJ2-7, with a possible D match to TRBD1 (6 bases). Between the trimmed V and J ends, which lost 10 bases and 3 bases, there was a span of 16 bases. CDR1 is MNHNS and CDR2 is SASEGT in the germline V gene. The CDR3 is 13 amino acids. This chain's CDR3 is CATLDSPYYEQYF. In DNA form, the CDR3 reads TGTGCCACGCTGGACAGTCCATACTACGAGCAGTACTTC.

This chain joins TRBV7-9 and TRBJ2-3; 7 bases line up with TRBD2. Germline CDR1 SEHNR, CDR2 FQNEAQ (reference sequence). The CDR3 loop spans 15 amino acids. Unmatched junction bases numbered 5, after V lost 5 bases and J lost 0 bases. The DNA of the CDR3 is TGTGCCAGCAGCCCTAGCGGAGGAAGCACAGATACGCAGTATTTT. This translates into CASSPSGGSTDTQYF.

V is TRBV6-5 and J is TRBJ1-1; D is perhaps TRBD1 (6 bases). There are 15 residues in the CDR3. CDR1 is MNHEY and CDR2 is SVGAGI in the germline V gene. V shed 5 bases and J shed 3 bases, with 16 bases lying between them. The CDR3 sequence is CASSTLQGLDTEAFF. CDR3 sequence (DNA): TGTGCCAGCAGTACGCTACAGGGTTTGGACACTGAAGCTTTCTTT.

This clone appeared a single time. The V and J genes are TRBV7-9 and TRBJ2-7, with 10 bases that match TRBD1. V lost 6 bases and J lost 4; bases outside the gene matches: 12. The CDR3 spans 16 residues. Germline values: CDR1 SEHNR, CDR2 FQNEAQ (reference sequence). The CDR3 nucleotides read TGTGCCAGCAGGCCAGCGGGGGACAGGGGTTTTTACGAGCAGTACTTC. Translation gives CASRPAGDRGFYEQYF.

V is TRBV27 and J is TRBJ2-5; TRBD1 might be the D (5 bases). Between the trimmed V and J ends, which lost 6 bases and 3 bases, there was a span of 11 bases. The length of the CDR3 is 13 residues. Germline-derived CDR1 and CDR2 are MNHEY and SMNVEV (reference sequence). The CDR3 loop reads CASRGRVKETQYF. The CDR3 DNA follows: TGTGCCAGCAGAGGCAGGGTAAAAGAGACCCAGTACTTC.

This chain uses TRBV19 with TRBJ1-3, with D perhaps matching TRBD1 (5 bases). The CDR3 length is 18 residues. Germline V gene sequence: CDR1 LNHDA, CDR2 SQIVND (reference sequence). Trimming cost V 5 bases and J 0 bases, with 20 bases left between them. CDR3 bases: TGTGCCAGTAGTGAGTGGGGGATTTTGGGCCTCTCTGGAAACACCATATATTTT. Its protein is CASSEWGILGLSGNTIYF. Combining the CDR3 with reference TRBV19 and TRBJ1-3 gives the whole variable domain DGGITQSPKYLFRKEGQNVTLSCEQNLNHDAMYWYRQDPGQGLRLIYYSQIVNDFQKGDIAEGYSVSREKKESFPLTVTSAQKNPTAFYLCASSEWGILGLSGNTIYFGEGSWLTVV.

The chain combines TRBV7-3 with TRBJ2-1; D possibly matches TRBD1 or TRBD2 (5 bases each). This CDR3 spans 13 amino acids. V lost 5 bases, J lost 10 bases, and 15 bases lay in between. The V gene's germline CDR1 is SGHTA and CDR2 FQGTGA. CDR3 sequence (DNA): TGTGCCAGCAGCCCACCCGGGGCCGGAGAGCAGTTCTTC. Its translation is CASSPPGAGEQFF.

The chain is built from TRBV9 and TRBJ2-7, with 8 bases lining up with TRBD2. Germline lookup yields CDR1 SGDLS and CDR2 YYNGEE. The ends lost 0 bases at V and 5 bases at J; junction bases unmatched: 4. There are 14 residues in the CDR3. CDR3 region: CASSVGAGAHEQYF. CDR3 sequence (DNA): TGTGCCAGCAGCGTAGGAGCGGGAGCCCACGAGCAGTACTTC. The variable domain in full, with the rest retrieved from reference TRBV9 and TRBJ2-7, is DSGVTQTPKHLITATGQRVTLRCSPRSGDLSVYWYQQSLDQGLQFLIQYYNGEERAKGNILERFSAQQFPDLHSELNLSSLELGDSALYFCASSVGAGAHEQYFGPGTRLTVT.

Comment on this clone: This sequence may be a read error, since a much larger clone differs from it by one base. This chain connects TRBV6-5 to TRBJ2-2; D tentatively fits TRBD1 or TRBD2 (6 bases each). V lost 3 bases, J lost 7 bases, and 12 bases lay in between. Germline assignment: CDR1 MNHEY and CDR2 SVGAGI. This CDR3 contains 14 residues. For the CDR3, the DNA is TGTGCCAGCAGTTATTTAGGGGGGCGCGGGGAGCTGTTTTTT. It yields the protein CASSYLGGRGELFF.

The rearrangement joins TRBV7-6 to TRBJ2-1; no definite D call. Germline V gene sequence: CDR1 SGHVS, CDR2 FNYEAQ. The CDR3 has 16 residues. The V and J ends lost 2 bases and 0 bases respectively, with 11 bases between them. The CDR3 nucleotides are TGTGCCAGCAGCTTATTCGTGGGTCGCTCCTACAATGAGCAGTTCTTC. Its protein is CASSLFVGRSYNEQFF.

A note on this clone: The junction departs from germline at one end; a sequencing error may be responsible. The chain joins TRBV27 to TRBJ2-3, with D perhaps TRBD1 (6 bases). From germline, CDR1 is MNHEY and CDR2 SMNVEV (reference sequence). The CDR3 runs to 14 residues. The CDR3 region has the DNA TGTGCCAGCAGGTTATCCCCAGGGGCAGATACGCAGTATTTT. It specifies CASRLSPGADTQYF.

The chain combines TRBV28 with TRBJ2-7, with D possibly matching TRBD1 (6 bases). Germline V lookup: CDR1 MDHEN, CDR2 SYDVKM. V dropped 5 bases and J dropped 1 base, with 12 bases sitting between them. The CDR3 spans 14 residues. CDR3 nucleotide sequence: TGTGCCAGCAGTCTCCGGGACACATCCTACGAGCAGTACTTC. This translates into CASSLRDTSYEQYF. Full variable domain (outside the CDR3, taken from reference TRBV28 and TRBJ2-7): DVKVTQSSRYLVKRTGEKVFLECVQDMDHENMFWYRQDPGLGLRLIYFSYDVKMKEKGDIPEGYSVSREKKERFSLILESASTNQTSMYLCASSLRDTSYEQYFGPGTRLTVT.

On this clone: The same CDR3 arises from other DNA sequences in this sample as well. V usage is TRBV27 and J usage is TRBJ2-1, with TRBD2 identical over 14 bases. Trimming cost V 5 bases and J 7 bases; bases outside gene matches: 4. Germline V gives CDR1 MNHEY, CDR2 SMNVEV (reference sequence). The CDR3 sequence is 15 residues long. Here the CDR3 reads CASSAGTSGRNEQFF. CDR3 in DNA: TGTGCCAGCAGTGCCGGGACTAGCGGGAGAAATGAGCAGTTCTTC.

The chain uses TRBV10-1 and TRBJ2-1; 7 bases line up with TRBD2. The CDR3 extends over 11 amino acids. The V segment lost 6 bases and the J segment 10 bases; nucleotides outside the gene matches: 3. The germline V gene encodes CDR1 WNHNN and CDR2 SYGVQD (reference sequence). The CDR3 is CASRRTREQFF. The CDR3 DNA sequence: TGCGCCAGCAGAAGGACTAGGGAGCAGTTCTTC.

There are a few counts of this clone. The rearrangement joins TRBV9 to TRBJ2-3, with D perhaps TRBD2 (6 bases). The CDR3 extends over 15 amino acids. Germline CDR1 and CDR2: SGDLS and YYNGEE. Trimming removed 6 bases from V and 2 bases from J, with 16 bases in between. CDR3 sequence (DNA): TGTGCCAGCAACCCTTGGGGGAGGCCCACAGATACGCAGTATTTT. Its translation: CASNPWGRPTDTQYF.

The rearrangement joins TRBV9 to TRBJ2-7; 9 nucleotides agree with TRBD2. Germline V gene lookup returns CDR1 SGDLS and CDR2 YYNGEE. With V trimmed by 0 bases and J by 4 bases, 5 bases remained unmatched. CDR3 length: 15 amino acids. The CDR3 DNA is TGTGCCAGCAGCGTAGGGACTAGCGACTTTTACGAGCAGTACTTC. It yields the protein CASSVGTSDFYEQYF.

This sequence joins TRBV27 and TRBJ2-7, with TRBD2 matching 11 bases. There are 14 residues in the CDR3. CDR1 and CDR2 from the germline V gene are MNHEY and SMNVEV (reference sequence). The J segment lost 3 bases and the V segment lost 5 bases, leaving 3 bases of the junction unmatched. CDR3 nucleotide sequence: TGTGCCAGCAGTACTAGCGGGAGTATCTACGAGCAGTACTTC. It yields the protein CASSTSGSIYEQYF.

The CDR3 DNA reads TGTGCCAGCAGCGGCCGACTAGCGGGAGGCCCCCTCGAGCAGTACTTC. Translation: CASSGRLAGGPLEQYF. The genes are TRBV7-8 and TRBJ2-5; TRBD2 matches at 13 bases. The DNA end is more similar to TRBJ2-7, so the J call may be wrong. In germline, CDR1 is SGHVS, CDR2 FQNEAQ. This CDR3 is 16 amino acids long.

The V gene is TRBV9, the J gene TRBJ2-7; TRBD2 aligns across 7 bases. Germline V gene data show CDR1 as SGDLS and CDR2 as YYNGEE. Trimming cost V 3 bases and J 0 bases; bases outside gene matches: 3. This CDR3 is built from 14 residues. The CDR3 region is CASSGDYSSYEQYF. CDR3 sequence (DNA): TGTGCCAGCAGCGGGGACTACAGCTCCTACGAGCAGTACTTC.

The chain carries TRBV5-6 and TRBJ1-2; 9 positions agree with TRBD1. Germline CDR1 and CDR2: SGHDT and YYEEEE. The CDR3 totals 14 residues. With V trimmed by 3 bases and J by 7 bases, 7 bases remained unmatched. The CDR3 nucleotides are TGTGCCAGCAGCTACGGACAGGGGCTGGGTGGCTACACCTTC. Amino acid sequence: CASSYGQGLGGYTF.

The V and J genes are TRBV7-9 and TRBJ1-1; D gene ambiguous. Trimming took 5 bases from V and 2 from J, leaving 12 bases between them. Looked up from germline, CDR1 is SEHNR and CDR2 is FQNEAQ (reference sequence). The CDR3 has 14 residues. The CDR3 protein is CASSLHWGNTEAFF. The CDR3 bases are TGTGCCAGCAGCCTCCATTGGGGAAACACTGAAGCTTTCTTT.